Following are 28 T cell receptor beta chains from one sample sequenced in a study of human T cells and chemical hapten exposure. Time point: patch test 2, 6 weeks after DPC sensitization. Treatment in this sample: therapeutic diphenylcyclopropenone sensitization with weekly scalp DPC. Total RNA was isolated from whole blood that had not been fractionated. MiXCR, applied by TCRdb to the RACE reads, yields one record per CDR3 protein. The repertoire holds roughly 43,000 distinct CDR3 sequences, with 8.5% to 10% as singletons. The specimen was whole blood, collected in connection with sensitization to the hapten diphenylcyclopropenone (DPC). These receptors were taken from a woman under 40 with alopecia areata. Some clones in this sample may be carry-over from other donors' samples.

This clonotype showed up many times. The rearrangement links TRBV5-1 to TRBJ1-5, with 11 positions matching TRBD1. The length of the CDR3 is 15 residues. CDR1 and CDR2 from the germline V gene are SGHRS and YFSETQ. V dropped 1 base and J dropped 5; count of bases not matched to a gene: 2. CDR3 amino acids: CASSLMGQGDQPQHF. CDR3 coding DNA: TGCGCCAGCAGCTTGATGGGACAGGGGGATCAGCCCCAGCATTTT. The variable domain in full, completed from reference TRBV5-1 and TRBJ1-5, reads KAGVTQTPRYLIKTRGQQVTLSCSPISGHRSVSWYQQTPGQGLQFLFEYFSETQRNKGNFPGRFSGRQFSNSRSEMNVSTLELGDSALYLCASSLMGQGDQPQHFGDGTRLSIL.

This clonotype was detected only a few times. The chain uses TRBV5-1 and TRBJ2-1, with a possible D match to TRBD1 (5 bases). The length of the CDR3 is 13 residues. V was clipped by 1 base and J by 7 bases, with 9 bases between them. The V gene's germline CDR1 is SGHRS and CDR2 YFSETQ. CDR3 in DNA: TGCGCCAGCAGCTTGCCAGGGTCGAATGAGCAGTTCTTC. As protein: CASSLPGSNEQFF. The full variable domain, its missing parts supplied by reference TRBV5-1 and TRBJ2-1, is KAGVTQTPRYLIKTRGQQVTLSCSPISGHRSVSWYQQTPGQGLQFLFEYFSETQRNKGNFPGRFSGRQFSNSRSEMNVSTLELGDSALYLCASSLPGSNEQFFGPGTRLTVL.

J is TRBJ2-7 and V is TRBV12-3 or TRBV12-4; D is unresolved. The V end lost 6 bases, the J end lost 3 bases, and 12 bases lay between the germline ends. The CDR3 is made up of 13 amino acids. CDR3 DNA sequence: TGTGCCAGCAGATTGGGCAGCCTCTACGAGCAGTACTTC. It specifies CASRLGSLYEQYF.

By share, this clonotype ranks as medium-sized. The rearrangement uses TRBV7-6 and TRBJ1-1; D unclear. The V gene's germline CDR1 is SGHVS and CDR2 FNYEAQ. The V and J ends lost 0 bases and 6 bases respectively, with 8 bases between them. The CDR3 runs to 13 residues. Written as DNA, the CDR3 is TGTGCCAGCAGCTTAGCGGGAGGTGCTGAAGCTTTCTTT. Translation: CASSLAGGAEAFF.

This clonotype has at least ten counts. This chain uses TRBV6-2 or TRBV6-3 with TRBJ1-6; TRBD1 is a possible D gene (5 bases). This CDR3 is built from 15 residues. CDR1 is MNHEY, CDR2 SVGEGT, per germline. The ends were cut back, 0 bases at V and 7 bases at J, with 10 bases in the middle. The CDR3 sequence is CASSYSGHLNSPLHF. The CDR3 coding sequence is TGTGCCAGCAGTTACTCAGGACACCTAAATTCACCCCTCCACTTT.

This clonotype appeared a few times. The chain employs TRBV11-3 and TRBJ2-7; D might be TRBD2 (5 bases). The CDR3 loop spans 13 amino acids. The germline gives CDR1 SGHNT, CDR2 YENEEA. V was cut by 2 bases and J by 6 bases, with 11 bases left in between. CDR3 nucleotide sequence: TGTGCCAGCAGCTTAATTGACCGGGGCGAGCAGTACTTC. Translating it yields CASSLIDRGEQYF.

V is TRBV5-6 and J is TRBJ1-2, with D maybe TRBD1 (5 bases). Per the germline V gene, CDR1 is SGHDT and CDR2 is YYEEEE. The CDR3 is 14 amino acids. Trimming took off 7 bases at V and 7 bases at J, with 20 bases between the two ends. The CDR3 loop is CASSPQPGTFGYTF. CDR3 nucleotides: TGTGCCAGCTCACCCCAGCCTGGGACTTTTGGCTACACCTTC.

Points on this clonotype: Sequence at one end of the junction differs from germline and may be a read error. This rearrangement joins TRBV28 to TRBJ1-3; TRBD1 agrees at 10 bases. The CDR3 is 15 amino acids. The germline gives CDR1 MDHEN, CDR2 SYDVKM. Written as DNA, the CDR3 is TGTGCCAGCAGTCAGACAGGGGGCTCTGAAAACACCATATATTTT. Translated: CASSQTGGSENTIYF.

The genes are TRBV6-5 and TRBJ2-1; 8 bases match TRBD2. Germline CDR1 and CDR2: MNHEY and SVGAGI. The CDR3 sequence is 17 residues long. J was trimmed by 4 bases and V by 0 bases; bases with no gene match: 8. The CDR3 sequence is CASSYSSGRGAYNEQFF. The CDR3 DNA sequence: TGTGCCAGCAGTTACTCGTCCGGGCGGGGGGCATACAATGAGCAGTTCTTC.

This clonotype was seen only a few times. The CDR3 sequence is CASSTRTSGGPYEQYF. CDR3 nucleotide sequence: TGTGCCAGTAGTACGCGGACTAGCGGGGGACCCTACGAGCAGTACTTC. The rearrangement joins TRBV19 to TRBJ2-7; 13 bases align to TRBD2. The CDR3 has 16 residues. V dropped 4 bases and J dropped 2; count of bases not matched to a gene: 5. Germline CDR1 and CDR2: LNHDA and SQIVND (reference sequence).

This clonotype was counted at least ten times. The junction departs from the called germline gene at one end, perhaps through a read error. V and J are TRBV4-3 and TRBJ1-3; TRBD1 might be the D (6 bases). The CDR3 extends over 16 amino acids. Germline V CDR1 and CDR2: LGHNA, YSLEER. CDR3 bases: TGCGCCAGCAGCCAGGACAGATTACCCTCTGAAAACACCATATATTTT. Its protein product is CASSQDRLPSENTIYF.

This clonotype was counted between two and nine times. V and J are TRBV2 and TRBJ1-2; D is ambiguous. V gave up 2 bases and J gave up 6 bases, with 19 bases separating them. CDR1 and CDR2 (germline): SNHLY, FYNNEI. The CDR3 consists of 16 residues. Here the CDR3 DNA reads TGTGCCAGCAGTGAAATGAGCGTCAGTTTCAGCGATGGCTACACCTTC. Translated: CASSEMSVSFSDGYTF. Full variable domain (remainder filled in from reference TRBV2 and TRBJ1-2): EPEVTQTPSHQVTQMGQEVILRCVPISNHLYFYWYRQILGQKVEFLVSFYNNEISEKSEIFDDQFSVERPDGSNFTLKIRSTKLEDSAMYFCASSEMSVSFSDGYTFGSGTRLTVV.

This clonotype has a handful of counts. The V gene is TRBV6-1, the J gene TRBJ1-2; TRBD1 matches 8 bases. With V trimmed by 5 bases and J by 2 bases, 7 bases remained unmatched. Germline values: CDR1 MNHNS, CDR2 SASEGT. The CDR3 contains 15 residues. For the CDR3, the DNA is TGTGCCAGCAGTTCTAGGACAGGGCTGAACTATGGCTACACCTTC. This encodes CASSSRTGLNYGYTF.

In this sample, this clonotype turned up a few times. For the CDR3, the DNA is TGTGCCAGCCGGGACAGCGTCTATGGCTACACCTTC. Amino acids: CASRDSVYGYTF. The V and J genes are TRBV19 and TRBJ1-2, with 7 bases that match TRBD1. With V trimmed by 9 bases and J by 4 bases, 5 bases remained unmatched. The CDR3 length is 12 residues. CDR1 LNHDA and CDR2 SQIVND come from the germline V gene (reference sequence).

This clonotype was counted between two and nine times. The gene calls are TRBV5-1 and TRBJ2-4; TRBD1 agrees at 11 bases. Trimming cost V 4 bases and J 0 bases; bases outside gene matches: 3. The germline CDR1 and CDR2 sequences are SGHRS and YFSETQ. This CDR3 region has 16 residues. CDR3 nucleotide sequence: TGCGCCAGCAGCCCGGGACAGGGGGGAGCCAAAAACATTCAGTACTTC. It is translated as CASSPGQGGAKNIQYF.

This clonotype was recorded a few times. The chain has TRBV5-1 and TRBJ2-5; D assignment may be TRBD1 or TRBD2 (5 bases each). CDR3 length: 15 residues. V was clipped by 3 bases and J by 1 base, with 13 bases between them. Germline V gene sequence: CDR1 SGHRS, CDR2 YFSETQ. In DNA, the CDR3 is TGCGCCAGCAGCTCGACCGGGGCTCCCCAAGAGACCCAGTACTTC. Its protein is CASSSTGAPQETQYF.

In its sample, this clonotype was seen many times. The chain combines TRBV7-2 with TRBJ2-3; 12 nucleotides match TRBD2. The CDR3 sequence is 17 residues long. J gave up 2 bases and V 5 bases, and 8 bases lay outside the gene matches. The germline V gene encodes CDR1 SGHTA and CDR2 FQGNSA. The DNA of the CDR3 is TGTGCCAGCAGCGGCAAGACTAGCGGGGGCAACACAGATACGCAGTATTTT. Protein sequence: CASSGKTSGGNTDTQYF.

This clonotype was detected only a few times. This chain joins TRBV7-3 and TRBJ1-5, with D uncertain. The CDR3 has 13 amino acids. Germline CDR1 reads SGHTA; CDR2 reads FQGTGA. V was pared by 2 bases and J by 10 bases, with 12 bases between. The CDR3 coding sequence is TGTGCCAGCAGCTTAGCTGCGGCCCAACCCCAGCATTTT. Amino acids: CASSLAAAQPQHF.

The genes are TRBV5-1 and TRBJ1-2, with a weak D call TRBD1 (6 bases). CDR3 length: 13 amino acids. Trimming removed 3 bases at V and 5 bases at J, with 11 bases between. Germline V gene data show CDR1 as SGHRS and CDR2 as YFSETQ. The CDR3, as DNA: TGCGCCAGCAGCTATGGACAGCATTATGGCTACACCTTC. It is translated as CASSYGQHYGYTF.

The CDR3 loop is CAIGGDTQYF. The CDR3 DNA reads TGTGCCATCGGAGGAGATACGCAGTATTTT. V is TRBV10-3 and J is TRBJ2-3; TRBD2 might be the D (5 bases). Germline assignment: CDR1 ENHRY and CDR2 SYGVKD. Trimming removed 8 bases from V and 5 bases from J, with 5 bases in between. CDR3 length equals 10 residues.

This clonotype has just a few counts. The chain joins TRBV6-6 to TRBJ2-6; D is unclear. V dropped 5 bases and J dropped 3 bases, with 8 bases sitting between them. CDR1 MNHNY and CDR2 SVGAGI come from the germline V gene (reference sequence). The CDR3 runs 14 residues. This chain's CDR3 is CASSGNYGANVLTF. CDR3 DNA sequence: TGTGCCAGCAGTGGTAATTATGGGGCCAACGTCCTGACTTTC.

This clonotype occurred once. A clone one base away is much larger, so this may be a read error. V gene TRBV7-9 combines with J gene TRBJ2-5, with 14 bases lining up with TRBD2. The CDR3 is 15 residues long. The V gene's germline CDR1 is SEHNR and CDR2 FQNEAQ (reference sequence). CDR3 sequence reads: CVSSSIGTSGGPKYF. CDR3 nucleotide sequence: TGTGTCAGCAGCTCCATCGGGACTAGCGGGGGCCCCAAGTACTTC.

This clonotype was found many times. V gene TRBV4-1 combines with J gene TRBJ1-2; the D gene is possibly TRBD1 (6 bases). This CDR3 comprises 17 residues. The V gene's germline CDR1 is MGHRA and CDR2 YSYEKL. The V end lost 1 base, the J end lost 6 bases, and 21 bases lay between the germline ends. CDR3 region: CASSQGQARNRNDGYTF. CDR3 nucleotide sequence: TGCGCCAGCAGCCAAGGACAGGCCCGGAACCGAAATGATGGCTACACCTTC.

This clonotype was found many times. The CDR3 nucleotides read TGCAGTGCGAACAGGGGCTTTACAACTAATGAAAAACTGTTTTTT. It encodes CSANRGFTTNEKLFF. The gene calls are TRBV20-1 and TRBJ1-4, with 7 bases fitting TRBD1. Germline trimming cut 6 bases from V and 0 bases from J; bases unmatched to any gene: 7. Germline loops: CDR1 DFQATT, CDR2 SNEGSKA (reference sequence). The CDR3 consists of 15 residues.

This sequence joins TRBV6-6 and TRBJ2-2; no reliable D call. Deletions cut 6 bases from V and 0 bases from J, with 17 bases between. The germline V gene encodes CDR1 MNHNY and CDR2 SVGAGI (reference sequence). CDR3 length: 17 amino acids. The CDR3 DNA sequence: TGTGCCAGCAGGCCAAGTTTTACCCCCGCGAACACCGGGGAGCTGTTTTTT. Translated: CASRPSFTPANTGELFF.

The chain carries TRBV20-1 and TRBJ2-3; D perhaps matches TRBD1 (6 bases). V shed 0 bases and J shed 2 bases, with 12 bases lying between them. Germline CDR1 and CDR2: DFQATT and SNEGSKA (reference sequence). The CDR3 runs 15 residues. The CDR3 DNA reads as TGCAGTGCTAGAGATGTGGACAGAGACACAGATACGCAGTATTTT. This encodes CSARDVDRDTDTQYF.

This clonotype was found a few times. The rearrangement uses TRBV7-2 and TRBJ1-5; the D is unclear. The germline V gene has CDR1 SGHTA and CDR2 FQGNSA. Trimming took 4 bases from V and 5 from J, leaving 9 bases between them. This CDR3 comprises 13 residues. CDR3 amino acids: CASSWKVDQPQHF. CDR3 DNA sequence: TGTGCCAGCAGCTGGAAGGTTGATCAGCCCCAGCATTTT.

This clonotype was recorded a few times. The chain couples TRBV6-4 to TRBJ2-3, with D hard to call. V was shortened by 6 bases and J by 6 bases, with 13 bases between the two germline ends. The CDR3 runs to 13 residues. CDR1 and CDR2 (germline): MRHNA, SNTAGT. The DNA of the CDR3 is TGTGCCAGCAGCGCTGAAAACGGCGATACGCAGTATTTT. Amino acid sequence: CASSAENGDTQYF.